The sequence of this T cell receptor (beta chain) was determined in a study of Graves' ophthalmopathy and Graves' hyperthyroidism. The diagnostic workup employed clinical symptoms, serum thyroxine, TRAb, thyroid ultrasound and orbital computed tomography. At least ten counts were recorded for this clonotype. Trimming stripped 9 bases from V and 4 bases from J, with 9 bases between. In germline, CDR1 is LNHDA, CDR2 SQIVND (reference sequence). The CDR3 sequence is 11 residues long. The sequenced template was RNA, covering the TCR beta CDR3 region. The first-round RT-PCR employed HTBI primers together with the Qiagen OneStep RT-PCR kit. A multiplex PCR was then performed as the second round. TCRdb redid the calling of the multiplex PCR reads with MiXCR, one entry per CDR3 protein. The sample contains approximately 1.2 million distinct CDR3 sequences, about two fifths of which appear only once.

Sample: peripheral blood or thyroid tissue (not recorded which). This TCR came from an adult man with Graves' hyperthyroidism. The chain joins TRBV19 to TRBJ1-1, with unresolved D. The CDR3: CASTTSTEAFF. The CDR3 DNA sequence: TGTGCCAGCACTACTAGCACTGAAGCTTTCTTT.